This is a list of T cell receptor beta chains from one sample in a study of graft-versus-host responses after intestinal transplantation. The protocol was immunoSEQ multiplex PCR, while the TCRdb copy is restricted to in-frame clones and leaves out a portion. The sample has about 17,000 clones, approximately 37% seen once. The sequenced sample was alloreactive CD8+ T cells from a mixed lymphocyte reaction culture, obtained before intestinal transplant. Receptors originate from a human patient who received an intestinal transplant. CDR3s include the opening cysteine and the closing phenylalanine or tryptophan. The order of the fields is V gene, J gene, D gene, clone size, CDR3 length, CDR3 DNA, CDR3 protein. D genes are given only for firm matches. Expanded clones are given a class, and other clones once, few, many or no size at all.

>TRBV28|TRBJ2-7|-|few|14
TGTGCCAGCAGTTTCAGAGGGTACGTGGACGAGCAGTACTTC
CASSFRGYVDEQYF
>TRBV6-6|TRBJ1-2|-|-|14
TGTGCCAGCAGAACTCCAGGGAAGGACTATGGCTACACCTTC
CASRTPGKDYGYTF
>TRBV7-8|TRBJ2-3|-|-|13
TGTGCCAGCAGCTTACAGAGCACAGATACGCAGTATTTT
CASSLQSTDTQYF
>TRBV13|TRBJ2-7|-|medium-sized|14
TGTGCCAGCAGCTCGGGACTCCAGCCCTACGAGCAGTACTTC
CASSSGLQPYEQYF
>TRBV4-1|TRBJ2-7|TRBD1|few|15
TGCGCCAGCAGCACCAGCGGGACAGGGGGCTACGAGCAGTACTTC
CASSTSGTGGYEQYF
>TRBV19|TRBJ2-3|-|few|15
TGTGCCAGTAGTATGCGGAGGCTAGTCGTAGATACGCAGTATTTT
CASSMRRLVVDTQYF
>TRBV4-1|TRBJ2-7|-|few|13
TGCGCCAGCAGCCCTGGTGGACCGCTTGAGCAGTACTTC
CASSPGGPLEQYF
>TRBV4-1|TRBJ1-1|-|-|11
TGCGCCAGCAGCTATGGCACTGAAGCTTTCTTT
CASSYGTEAFF
>TRBV9|TRBJ2-2|TRBD2|-|15
TGTGCCAGCAGCTCTAGCGGTCCGAACACCGGGGAGCTGTTTTTT
CASSSSGPNTGELFF
>TRBV7-2|TRBJ1-3|-|few|15
TGTGCCGGACTTCAGGGTTCTAGCTCTGGAAACACCATATATTTT
CAGLQGSSSGNTIYF